This T cell receptor (beta chain) derives from a study of shared clonotypes between healthy human individuals. Naive CD8 cells were CD45RO-negative, positively selected for CCR7, excluding terminally differentiated effector memory CD45RA+ cells. The V gene's germline CDR1 is MRHNA and CDR2 SNTAGT. V lost 4 bases and J lost 2, with 15 bases in between. The CDR3 runs 15 residues. Genomic DNA from each subset was divided evenly over several immunoSEQ plates. Sequencing used immunoSEQ multiplex PCR; TCRdb keeps in-frame clones, though not all of them. This table has around 2,000,000 clones, roughly 94% appearing once.

This chain joins TRBV6-4 and TRBJ2-7; a possible D gene is TRBD2 (6 bases). The TCR comes from a man between 18 and 29 years old in good health. The sample comprised naive CD8+ T cells sorted from blood. CDR3 region: CASSVVAGQAYEQYF. The DNA for the CDR3 is TGTGCCAGCAGTGTCGTTGCGGGGCAGGCCTACGAGCAGTACTTC.